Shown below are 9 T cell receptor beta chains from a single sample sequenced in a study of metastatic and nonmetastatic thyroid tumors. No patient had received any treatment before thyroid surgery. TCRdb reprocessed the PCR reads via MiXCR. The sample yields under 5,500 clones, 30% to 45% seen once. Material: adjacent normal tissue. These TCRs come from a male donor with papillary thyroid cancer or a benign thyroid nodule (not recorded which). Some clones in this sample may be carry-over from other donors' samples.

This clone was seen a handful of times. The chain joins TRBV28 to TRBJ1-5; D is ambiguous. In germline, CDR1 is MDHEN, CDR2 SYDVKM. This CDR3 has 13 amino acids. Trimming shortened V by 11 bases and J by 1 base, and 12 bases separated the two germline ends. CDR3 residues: CAVEAGSNQPQHF. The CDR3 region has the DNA TGTGCCGTGGAGGCCGGGAGCAATCAGCCCCAGCATTTT.

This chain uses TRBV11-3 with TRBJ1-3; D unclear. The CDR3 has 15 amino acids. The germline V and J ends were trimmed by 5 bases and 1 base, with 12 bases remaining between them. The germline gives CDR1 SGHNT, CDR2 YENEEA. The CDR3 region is CASSRRHKSGNTIYF. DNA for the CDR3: TGTGCCAGCAGCCGACGACATAAGTCTGGAAACACCATATATTTT.

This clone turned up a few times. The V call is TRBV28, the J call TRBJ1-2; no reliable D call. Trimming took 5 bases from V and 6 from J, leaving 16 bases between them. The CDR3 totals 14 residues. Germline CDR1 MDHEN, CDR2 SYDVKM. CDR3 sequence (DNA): TGTGCCAGCAGTCCGCGGACCCGAGGGAATGGCTACACCTTC. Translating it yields CASSPRTRGNGYTF.

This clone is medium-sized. The CDR3 nucleotides read TGTGCCAGCAGCGGCCGAGTAGGAGGAAACACCATATATTTT. It encodes CASSGRVGGNTIYF. The J gene is TRBJ1-3, the V gene TRBV11-3; D is uncertain. This CDR3 is built from 14 residues. From germline, CDR1 is SGHNT and CDR2 YENEEA. V lost 5 bases and J 4 bases, leaving 12 bases between the germline ends.

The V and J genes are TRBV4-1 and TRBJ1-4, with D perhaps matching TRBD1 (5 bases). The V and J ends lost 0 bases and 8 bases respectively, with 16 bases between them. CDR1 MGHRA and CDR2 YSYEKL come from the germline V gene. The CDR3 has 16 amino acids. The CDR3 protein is CASSQDDRSGREKLFF. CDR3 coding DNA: TGCGCCAGCAGCCAAGACGACAGAAGTGGTCGAGAAAAACTGTTTTTT.

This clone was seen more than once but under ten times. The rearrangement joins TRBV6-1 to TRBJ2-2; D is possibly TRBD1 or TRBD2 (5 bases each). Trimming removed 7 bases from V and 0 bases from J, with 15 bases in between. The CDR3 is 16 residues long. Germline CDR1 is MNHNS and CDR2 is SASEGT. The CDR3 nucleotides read TGTGCCAGCAAGAGGGACGACAGCACGAACACCGGGGAGCTGTTTTTT. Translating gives CASKRDDSTNTGELFF.

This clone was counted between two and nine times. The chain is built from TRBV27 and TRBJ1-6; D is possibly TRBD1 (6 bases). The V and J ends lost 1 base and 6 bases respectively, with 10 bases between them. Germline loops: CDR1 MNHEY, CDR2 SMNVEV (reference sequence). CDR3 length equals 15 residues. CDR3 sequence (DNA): TGTGCCAGCAGTTTATACACAGGGATTAATTCACCCCTCCACTTT. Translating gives CASSLYTGINSPLHF.

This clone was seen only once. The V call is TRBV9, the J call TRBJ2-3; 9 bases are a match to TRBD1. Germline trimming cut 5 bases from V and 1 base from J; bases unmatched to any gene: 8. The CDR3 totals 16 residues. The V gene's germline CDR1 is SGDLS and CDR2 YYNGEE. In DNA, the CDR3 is TGTGCCAGCAGTTCCCCACAGGGGGCCGGCACAGATACGCAGTATTTT. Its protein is CASSSPQGAGTDTQYF.

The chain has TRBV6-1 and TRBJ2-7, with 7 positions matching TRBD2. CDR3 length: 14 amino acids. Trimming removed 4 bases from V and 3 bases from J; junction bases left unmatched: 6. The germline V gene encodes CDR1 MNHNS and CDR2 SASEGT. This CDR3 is CASSVAGLGYEQYF. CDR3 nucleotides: TGTGCCAGCAGTGTAGCAGGACTAGGCTACGAGCAGTACTTC.